Sequencing of this TCR beta chain was carried out in a study of early T cells in non-severe SARS-CoV-2 infection. This clonotype counts as medium-sized (0.01 to 0.1%). The antigen is unknown. With 3 bases removed from V and 3 bases from J, the gap between germline ends came to 6 bases. The CDR3 loop spans 12 amino acids. Germline CDR1 reads SQVTM; CDR2 reads ANQGSEA. Unique molecular identifiers were added to individual cDNA molecules. TCRdb re-derived calls from the 5' RACE reads in MiXCR, one entry per CDR3 protein. The data show approximately 50,000 distinct CDR3 sequences, more than 6.5% seen once. General study results and limits: Anti-spike CD8 specificities were favored by VDJdb matching, whose results missed private and CD4 specificities.

The TCR was taken from an adult who was a healthcare worker with PCR-confirmed SARS-CoV-2 infection or an uninfected control (not recorded which). The J gene is TRBJ2-1, the V gene TRBV29-1; D is uncertain. Sequencing was carried out using whole blood. The CDR3 DNA follows: TGCAGCGTTGATGTGAGCTACAATGAGCAGTTCTTC. Amino acids: CSVDVSYNEQFF.